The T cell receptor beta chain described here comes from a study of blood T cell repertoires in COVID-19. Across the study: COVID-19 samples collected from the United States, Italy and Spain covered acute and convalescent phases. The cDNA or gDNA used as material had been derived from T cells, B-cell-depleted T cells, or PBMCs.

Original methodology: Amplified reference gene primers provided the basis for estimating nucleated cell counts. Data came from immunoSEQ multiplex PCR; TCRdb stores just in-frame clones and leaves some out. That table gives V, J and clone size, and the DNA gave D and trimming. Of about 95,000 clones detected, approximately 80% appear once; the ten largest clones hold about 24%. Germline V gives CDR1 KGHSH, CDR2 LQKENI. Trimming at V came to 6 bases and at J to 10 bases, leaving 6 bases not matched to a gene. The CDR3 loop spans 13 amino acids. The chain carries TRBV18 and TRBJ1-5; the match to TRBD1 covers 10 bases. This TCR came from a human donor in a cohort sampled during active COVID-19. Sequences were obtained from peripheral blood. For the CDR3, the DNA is TGTGCCAGCTCCAGGGACAGGGGAGAACCCCAGCATTTT. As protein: CASSRDRGEPQHF.